This TCR beta chain comes out of a study of blood T cell repertoires in COVID-19. Study-level background: PBMCs, B-cell-depleted T cells, or T cells provided the cDNA or gDNA that made up the material.

The assay was immunoSEQ multiplex PCR, and TCRdb's table has in-frame clones only and misses some. Altogether about 64,000 clones are present, 86% being singletons, with the ten largest covering more than 0.95%. Germline values: CDR1 SNHLY, CDR2 FYNNEI. V lost 4 bases to trimming and J lost 1 base; unmatched junction nucleotides: 0. The CDR3 is made up of 15 amino acids. This clone was counted only a few times. This sequence joins TRBV2 and TRBJ2-2; the match to TRBD2 covers 10 bases. This receptor was identified in a man aged 40-49 years with acute or convalescent COVID-19. The sequenced sample consisted of peripheral blood. Written as DNA, the CDR3 is TGTGCCAGCAGTGGGACTAGCGGGAACACCGGGGAGCTGTTTTTT. Translating gives CASSGTSGNTGELFF.